This is a list of T cell receptor beta chains from one sample in a study of CD8 T cells in ankylosing spondylitis. Using its own MiXCR run on the 5' RACE reads, TCRdb lists one record per CDR3 protein. The sample records 230,000 or so distinct CDR3 sequences, about 18% being singletons. Sequencing was done on a sample of blood, either unsorted or a sorted T cell fraction (not recorded which). The receptors shown here come from a male donor with ankylosing spondylitis or in good health (not recorded which). CDR3s include the opening cysteine and the closing phenylalanine or tryptophan. Each record gives: D gene, V gene, J gene, clone size, CDR3 protein, CDR3 DNA. The D gene is left open where the match is weak. Clone size is stated in some rows and not others, as once, few, many or a class when expanded.

d_gene: .; v_gene: TRBV29-1; j_gene: TRBJ2-3; abundance: few; CDR3aa: CSAGGGDGADTQYF; CDR3nt: TGCAGCGCCGGAGGGGGCGACGGGGCAGATACGCAGTATTTT
d_gene: .; v_gene: TRBV12-3/TRBV12-4; j_gene: TRBJ2-7; abundance: few; CDR3aa: CASSLTGLSGEQYF; CDR3nt: TGTGCCAGCAGTTTAACCGGGCTTTCGGGGGAGCAGTACTTC
d_gene: .; v_gene: TRBV4-1; j_gene: TRBJ2-3; abundance: .; CDR3aa: CASSQVARPTDTQYF; CDR3nt: TGCGCCAGCAGCCAAGTAGCGCGCCCCACAGATACGCAGTATTTT
d_gene: .; v_gene: TRBV2; j_gene: TRBJ2-7; abundance: .; CDR3aa: CASSERDIREIYEQYF; CDR3nt: TGTGCCAGCAGTGAAAGGGACATACGAGAAATTTACGAGCAGTACTTC
d_gene: TRBD2; v_gene: TRBV12-3/TRBV12-4; j_gene: TRBJ2-2; abundance: .; CDR3aa: CASSLAGRVNTGELFF; CDR3nt: TGTGCCAGCAGTTTGGCCGGGAGGGTTAACACCGGGGAGCTGTTTTTT
d_gene: .; v_gene: TRBV2; j_gene: TRBJ2-7; abundance: .; CDR3aa: CASLRDVAYEQYF; CDR3nt: TGTGCCAGTTTACGGGACGTTGCCTACGAGCAGTACTTC
d_gene: TRBD1; v_gene: TRBV15; j_gene: TRBJ1-5; abundance: .; CDR3aa: CATSRDRGQQPQHF; CDR3nt: TGTGCCACCAGCAGAGACAGGGGGCAACAGCCCCAGCATTTT
d_gene: TRBD2; v_gene: TRBV6-2/TRBV6-3; j_gene: TRBJ2-7; abundance: many; CDR3aa: CASSLLTSGTYEQYF; CDR3nt: TGTGCCAGCAGTCTCCTGACTAGCGGGACCTACGAGCAGTACTTC
d_gene: .; v_gene: TRBV7-6; j_gene: TRBJ2-3; abundance: .; CDR3aa: CASSSSTLSADTQYF; CDR3nt: TGTGCCAGCAGCTCCAGTACCTTGAGTGCAGATACGCAGTATTTT
d_gene: .; v_gene: TRBV24-1; j_gene: TRBJ2-2; abundance: few; CDR3aa: CATSDLITGTGELFF; CDR3nt: TGTGCCACCAGTGATTTGATCACAGGGACCGGGGAGCTGTTTTTT
d_gene: TRBD2; v_gene: TRBV6-5; j_gene: TRBJ2-7; abundance: many; CDR3aa: CASSYPSGLAGGEQYF; CDR3nt: TGTGCCAGCAGTTACCCGTCGGGACTAGCGGGAGGGGAGCAGTACTTC
d_gene: .; v_gene: TRBV7-3; j_gene: TRBJ2-2; abundance: .; CDR3aa: CASSPMPGELFF; CDR3nt: TGTGCCAGCAGCCCGATGCCAGGGGAGCTGTTTTTT
d_gene: .; v_gene: TRBV15; j_gene: TRBJ2-7; abundance: .; CDR3aa: CATSRGQGDYGQYF; CDR3nt: TGTGCCACCAGCAGGGGCCAGGGGGACTACGGGCAGTACTTC
d_gene: .; v_gene: TRBV28; j_gene: TRBJ2-7; abundance: few; CDR3aa: CASSLVDSYEQYF; CDR3nt: TGTGCCAGCAGTTTAGTGGATTCCTACGAGCAGTACTTC
d_gene: .; v_gene: TRBV12-3/TRBV12-4; j_gene: TRBJ1-1; abundance: many; CDR3aa: CASRPGQNTEAFF; CDR3nt: TGTGCCAGCAGGCCCGGACAGAACACTGAAGCTTTCTTT
d_gene: .; v_gene: TRBV6-1; j_gene: TRBJ1-1; abundance: few; CDR3aa: CASRLAQGGNTEAFF; CDR3nt: TGTGCCAGCCGATTAGCCCAGGGTGGGAACACTGAAGCTTTCTTT
d_gene: .; v_gene: TRBV20-1; j_gene: TRBJ1-2; abundance: few; CDR3aa: CSASSPPSGYTF; CDR3nt: TGCAGTGCTAGTTCACCCCCAAGTGGCTACACCTTC
d_gene: .; v_gene: TRBV12-5; j_gene: TRBJ2-7; abundance: few; CDR3aa: CAERPYEDF; CDR3nt: TGTGCTGAGAGACCATACGAGGACTTC
d_gene: .; v_gene: TRBV4-1; j_gene: TRBJ2-4; abundance: .; CDR3aa: CASSQAGFSIQYF; CDR3nt: TGCGCCAGCAGCCAAGCAGGGTTCAGCATTCAGTACTTC
d_gene: TRBD2; v_gene: TRBV28; j_gene: TRBJ2-7; abundance: few; CDR3aa: CASSLSSGSSYEQYF; CDR3nt: TGTGCCAGCAGTTTATCAAGCGGGAGTAGCTACGAGCAGTACTTC
d_gene: TRBD2; v_gene: TRBV10-2; j_gene: TRBJ2-2; abundance: many; CDR3aa: CASRPSGMNTGELFF; CDR3nt: TGCGCCAGCAGACCTAGCGGGATGAACACCGGGGAGCTGTTTTTT
d_gene: TRBD1; v_gene: TRBV6-1; j_gene: TRBJ2-1; abundance: few; CDR3aa: CASRPRDRGHPHYNEQFF; CDR3nt: TGTGCCAGCAGGCCCCGGGACAGGGGGCACCCGCACTACAATGAGCAGTTCTTC
d_gene: .; v_gene: TRBV4-1; j_gene: TRBJ1-1; abundance: many; CDR3aa: CASSQLTGSTEAFF; CDR3nt: TGCGCCAGCAGCCAGTTGACAGGAAGCACTGAAGCTTTCTTT
d_gene: .; v_gene: TRBV5-6; j_gene: TRBJ1-2; abundance: .; CDR3aa: CASSPMGANYGYTF; CDR3nt: TGTGCCAGCAGCCCGATGGGGGCTAACTATGGCTACACCTTC
d_gene: .; v_gene: TRBV11-2; j_gene: TRBJ2-5; abundance: .; CDR3aa: CASSLGPDYQETQYF; CDR3nt: TGTGCCAGCAGCCTAGGCCCGGACTACCAAGAGACCCAGTACTTC
d_gene: .; v_gene: TRBV13; j_gene: TRBJ2-7; abundance: .; CDR3aa: CASSLGVTTANTYEQYF; CDR3nt: TGTGCCAGCAGCTTAGGTGTAACCACCGCAAACACCTACGAGCAGTACTTC
d_gene: TRBD2; v_gene: TRBV6-2/TRBV6-3; j_gene: TRBJ2-7; abundance: .; CDR3aa: CASSYPEGLAEDYEQYF; CDR3nt: TGTGCCAGCAGTTACCCGGAGGGACTAGCGGAGGACTACGAGCAGTACTTC
d_gene: TRBD1; v_gene: TRBV5-1; j_gene: TRBJ2-1; abundance: .; CDR3aa: CASSFTQGALDEQFF; CDR3nt: TGCGCCAGCAGCTTTACACAGGGGGCCCTAGATGAGCAGTTCTTC
d_gene: TRBD2; v_gene: TRBV5-1; j_gene: TRBJ2-4; abundance: few; CDR3aa: CASSLFREGNIQYF; CDR3nt: TGCGCCAGCAGCTTGTTCAGGGAGGGGAACATTCAGTACTTC
d_gene: TRBD1; v_gene: TRBV19; j_gene: TRBJ2-1; abundance: .; CDR3aa: CASSFRDSAYNEQFF; CDR3nt: TGTGCCAGTAGTTTCCGGGACAGCGCCTACAATGAGCAGTTCTTC
d_gene: .; v_gene: TRBV6-1; j_gene: TRBJ1-3; abundance: .; CDR3aa: CASSEAYGMTGNTIYF; CDR3nt: TGTGCCAGCAGTGAAGCTTACGGGATGACTGGAAACACCATATATTTT
d_gene: .; v_gene: TRBV7-8; j_gene: TRBJ2-4; abundance: few; CDR3aa: CASSRIPGSLAKNIQYF; CDR3nt: TGTGCCAGCAGCCGTATACCTGGGTCCCTAGCCAAAAACATTCAGTACTTC
d_gene: .; v_gene: TRBV20-1; j_gene: TRBJ2-5; abundance: .; CDR3aa: CSGHRGDGETQYF; CDR3nt: TGCAGTGGTCATCGAGGGGACGGAGAGACCCAGTACTTC
d_gene: TRBD1; v_gene: TRBV12-3/TRBV12-4; j_gene: TRBJ2-6; abundance: .; CDR3aa: CASSFSSGQSLLGANVLTF; CDR3nt: TGTGCCAGCAGTTTTTCGTCGGGACAGAGCTTGTTGGGGGCCAACGTCCTGACTTTC
d_gene: .; v_gene: TRBV5-6; j_gene: TRBJ2-1; abundance: .; CDR3aa: CASSFWVGYNEQFF; CDR3nt: TGTGCCAGCAGCTTTTGGGTTGGGTACAATGAGCAGTTCTTC
d_gene: TRBD2; v_gene: TRBV5-4; j_gene: TRBJ2-1; abundance: .; CDR3aa: CASSGPSGDFYNEQFF; CDR3nt: TGTGCCAGCAGCGGACCTAGCGGAGATTTTTACAATGAGCAGTTCTTC
d_gene: TRBD2; v_gene: TRBV7-3; j_gene: TRBJ2-1; abundance: .; CDR3aa: CASSDPIAGGSYNEQFF; CDR3nt: TGTGCCAGCAGCGACCCGATAGCGGGAGGATCCTACAATGAGCAGTTCTTC
d_gene: .; v_gene: TRBV12-3/TRBV12-4; j_gene: TRBJ1-5; abundance: .; CDR3aa: CASSPGPLNQPQHF; CDR3nt: TGTGCCAGCAGCCCCGGGCCACTCAATCAGCCCCAGCATTTT
d_gene: .; v_gene: TRBV25-1; j_gene: TRBJ2-2; abundance: many; CDR3aa: CASSENTGELFF; CDR3nt: TGTGCCAGCAGTGAAAACACCGGGGAGCTGTTTTTT
d_gene: .; v_gene: TRBV5-1; j_gene: TRBJ2-7; abundance: .; CDR3aa: CASSRGSGSYEQYF; CDR3nt: TGCGCCAGCAGCAGGGGGTCGGGCTCCTACGAGCAGTACTTC
d_gene: .; v_gene: TRBV6-2/TRBV6-3; j_gene: TRBJ1-4; abundance: .; CDR3aa: CASSSYQGEEKLFF; CDR3nt: TGTGCCAGCAGTTCCTATCAGGGAGAAGAAAAACTGTTTTTT
d_gene: TRBD1; v_gene: TRBV7-9; j_gene: TRBJ2-5; abundance: .; CDR3aa: CASSMGQGMRETQYF; CDR3nt: TGTGCCAGCAGCATGGGACAGGGGATGCGGGAGACCCAGTACTTC
d_gene: .; v_gene: TRBV15; j_gene: TRBJ2-3; abundance: many; CDR3aa: CATSRGAGLSTDTQYF; CDR3nt: TGTGCCACCAGCAGAGGGGCAGGCCTTAGCACAGATACGCAGTATTTT
d_gene: .; v_gene: TRBV7-8; j_gene: TRBJ2-5; abundance: .; CDR3aa: CASSPQYYQAGQETQYF; CDR3nt: TGTGCCAGCAGCCCACAATACTATCAGGCGGGGCAAGAGACCCAGTACTTC
d_gene: TRBD1; v_gene: TRBV18; j_gene: TRBJ2-1; abundance: few; CDR3aa: CASSPVGQAYNEQFF; CDR3nt: TGTGCCAGCTCACCCGTCGGACAGGCCTACAATGAGCAGTTCTTC
d_gene: .; v_gene: TRBV12-3/TRBV12-4; j_gene: TRBJ2-1; abundance: .; CDR3aa: CASSLISDIRYNEQFF; CDR3nt: TGTGCCAGCAGTTTGATTTCGGATATTCGATACAATGAGCAGTTCTTC
d_gene: TRBD1; v_gene: TRBV20-1; j_gene: TRBJ1-1; abundance: .; CDR3aa: CSARDGQGSRNTEAFF; CDR3nt: TGCAGTGCTAGAGATGGACAGGGTAGTCGAAACACTGAAGCTTTCTTT
d_gene: .; v_gene: TRBV29-1; j_gene: TRBJ2-1; abundance: few; CDR3aa: CSAKTGSYNEQFF; CDR3nt: TGCAGCGCCAAGACAGGAAGCTACAATGAGCAGTTCTTC
d_gene: TRBD1; v_gene: TRBV5-1; j_gene: TRBJ2-5; abundance: .; CDR3aa: CASSLTGGPLETQYF; CDR3nt: TGCGCCAGCAGCCTGACAGGGGGGCCCTTAGAGACCCAGTACTTC
d_gene: .; v_gene: TRBV5-1; j_gene: TRBJ2-5; abundance: few; CDR3aa: CASSSYQETQYF; CDR3nt: TGCGCCAGCAGCTCCTACCAAGAGACCCAGTACTTC
d_gene: TRBD2; v_gene: TRBV4-1; j_gene: TRBJ2-5; abundance: many; CDR3aa: CASSQGRGSQETQYF; CDR3nt: TGCGCCAGCAGCCAAGGACGCGGGAGTCAAGAGACCCAGTACTTC